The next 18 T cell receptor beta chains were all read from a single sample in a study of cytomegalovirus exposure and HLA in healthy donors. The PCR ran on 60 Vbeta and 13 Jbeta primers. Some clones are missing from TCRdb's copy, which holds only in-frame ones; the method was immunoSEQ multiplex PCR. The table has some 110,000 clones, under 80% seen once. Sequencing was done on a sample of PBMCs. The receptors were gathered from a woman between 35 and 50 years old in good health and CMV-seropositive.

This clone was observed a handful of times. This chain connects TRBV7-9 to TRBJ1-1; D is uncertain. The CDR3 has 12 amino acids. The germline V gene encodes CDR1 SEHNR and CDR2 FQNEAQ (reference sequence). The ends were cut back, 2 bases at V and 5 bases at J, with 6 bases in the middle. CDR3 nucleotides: TGTGCCAGCAGCTTAAGGCGGACTGAAGCTTTCTTT. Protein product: CASSLRRTEAFF.

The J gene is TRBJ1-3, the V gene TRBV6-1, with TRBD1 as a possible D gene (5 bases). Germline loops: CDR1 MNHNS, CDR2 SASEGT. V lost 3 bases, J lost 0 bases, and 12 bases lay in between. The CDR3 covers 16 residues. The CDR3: CASSDGPTDSGNTIYF. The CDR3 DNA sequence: TGTGCCAGCAGTGATGGTCCGACAGACTCTGGAAACACCATATATTTT.

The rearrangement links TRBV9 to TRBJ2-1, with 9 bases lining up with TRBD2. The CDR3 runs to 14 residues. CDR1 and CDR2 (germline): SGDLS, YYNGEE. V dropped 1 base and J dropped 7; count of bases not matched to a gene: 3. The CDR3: CASSVLAGKNEQFF. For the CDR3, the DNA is TGTGCCAGCAGCGTACTAGCGGGGAAAAATGAGCAGTTCTTC.

Here the CDR3 DNA reads TGTGCCAGTAGCTTTGTCGGCACAGATACGCAGTATTTT. Amino acids: CASSFVGTDTQYF. V is TRBV19 and J is TRBJ2-3; D is unclear. Trimming took 6 bases from V and 1 from J, leaving 8 bases between them. The CDR3 extends over 13 amino acids. The germline CDR1 and CDR2 sequences are LNHDA and SQIVND (reference sequence).

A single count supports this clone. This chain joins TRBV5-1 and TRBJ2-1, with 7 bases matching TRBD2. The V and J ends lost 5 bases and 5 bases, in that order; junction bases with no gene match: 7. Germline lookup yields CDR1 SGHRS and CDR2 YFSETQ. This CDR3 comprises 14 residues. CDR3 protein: CASRGRDYHNEQFF. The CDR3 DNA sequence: TGCGCCAGCAGGGGCCGGGACTACCACAATGAGCAGTTCTTC. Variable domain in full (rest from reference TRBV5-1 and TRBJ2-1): KAGVTQTPRYLIKTRGQQVTLSCSPISGHRSVSWYQQTPGQGLQFLFEYFSETQRNKGNFPGRFSGRQFSNSRSEMNVSTLELGDSALYLCASRGRDYHNEQFFGPGTRLTVL.

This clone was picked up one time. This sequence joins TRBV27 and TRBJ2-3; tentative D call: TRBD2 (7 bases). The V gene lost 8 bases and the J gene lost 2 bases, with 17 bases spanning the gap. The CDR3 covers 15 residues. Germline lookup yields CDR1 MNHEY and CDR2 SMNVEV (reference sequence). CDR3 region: CASQVLAGATDTQYF. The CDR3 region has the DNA TGTGCCAGCCAGGTTCTGGCGGGGGCCACAGATACGCAGTATTTT.

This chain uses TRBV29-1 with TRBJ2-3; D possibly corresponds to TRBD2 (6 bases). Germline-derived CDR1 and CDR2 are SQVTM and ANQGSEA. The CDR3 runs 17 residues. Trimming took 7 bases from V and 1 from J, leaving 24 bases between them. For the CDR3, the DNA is TGCAGCGGGGCGGGGCCCGACCAGCAGGATCGCACAGATACGCAGTATTTT. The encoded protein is CSGAGPDQQDRTDTQYF.

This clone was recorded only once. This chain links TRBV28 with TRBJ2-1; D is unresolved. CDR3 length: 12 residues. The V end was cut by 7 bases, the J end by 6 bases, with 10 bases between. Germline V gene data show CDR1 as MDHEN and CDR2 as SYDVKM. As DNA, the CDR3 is TGTGCCAGCAACCTACCTCGCAATGAGCAGTTCTTC. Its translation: CASNLPRNEQFF.

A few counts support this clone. CDR3 bases: TGTGCCAGCAGGCACCCGAAGGGGACAGGGCGGTACGAGCAGTACTTC. Amino acid sequence: CASRHPKGTGRYEQYF. The gene calls are TRBV28 and TRBJ2-7; 9 nucleotides line up with TRBD1. Germline values: CDR1 MDHEN, CDR2 SYDVKM. J lost 4 bases, V lost 6 bases, and 13 bases had no gene match. The CDR3 runs to 16 residues.

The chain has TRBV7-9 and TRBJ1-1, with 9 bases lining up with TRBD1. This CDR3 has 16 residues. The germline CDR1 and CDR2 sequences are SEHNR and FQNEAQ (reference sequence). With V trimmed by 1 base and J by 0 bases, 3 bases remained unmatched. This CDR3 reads CASSLDRGRLNTEAFF. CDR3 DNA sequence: TGTGCCAGCAGCTTAGACAGGGGGCGCCTGAACACTGAAGCTTTCTTT.

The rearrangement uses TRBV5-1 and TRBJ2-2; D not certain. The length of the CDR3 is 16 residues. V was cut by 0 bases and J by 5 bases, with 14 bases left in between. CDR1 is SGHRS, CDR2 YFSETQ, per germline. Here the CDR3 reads CASSLGPAVGTGELFF. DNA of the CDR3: TGCGCCAGCAGCTTGGGACCCGCGGTTGGGACCGGGGAGCTGTTTTTT.

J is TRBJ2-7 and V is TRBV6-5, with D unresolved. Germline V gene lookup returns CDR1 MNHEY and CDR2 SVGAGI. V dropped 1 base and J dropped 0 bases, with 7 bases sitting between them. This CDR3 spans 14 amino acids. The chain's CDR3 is CASSYWQSSYEQYF. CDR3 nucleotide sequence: TGTGCCAGCAGTTACTGGCAAAGCTCCTACGAGCAGTACTTC.

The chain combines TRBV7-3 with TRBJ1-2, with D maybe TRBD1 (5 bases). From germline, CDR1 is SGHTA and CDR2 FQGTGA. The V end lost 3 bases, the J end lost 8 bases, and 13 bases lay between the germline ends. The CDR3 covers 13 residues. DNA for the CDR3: TGTGCCAGCAGCTTTCGGGGGGTGGAAGGCTACACCTTC. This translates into CASSFRGVEGYTF.

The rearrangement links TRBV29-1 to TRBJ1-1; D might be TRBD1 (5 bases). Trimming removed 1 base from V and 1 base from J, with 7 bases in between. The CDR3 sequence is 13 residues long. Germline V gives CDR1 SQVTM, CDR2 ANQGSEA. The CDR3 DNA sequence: TGCAGCGTTGAAGGGGACTGGAACACTGAAGCTTTCTTT. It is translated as CSVEGDWNTEAFF.

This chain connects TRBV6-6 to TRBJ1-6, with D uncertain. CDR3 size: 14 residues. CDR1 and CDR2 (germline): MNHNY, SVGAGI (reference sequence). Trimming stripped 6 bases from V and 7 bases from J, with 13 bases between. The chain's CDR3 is CASSSTWRNSPLHF. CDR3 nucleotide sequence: TGTGCCAGCAGCAGCACGTGGCGGAATTCACCCCTCCACTTT.

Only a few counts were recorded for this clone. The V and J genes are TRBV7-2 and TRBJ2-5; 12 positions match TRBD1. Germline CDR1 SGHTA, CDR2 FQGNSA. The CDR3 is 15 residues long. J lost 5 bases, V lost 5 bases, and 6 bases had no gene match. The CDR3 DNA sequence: TGTGCCAGCAGCGCCGGGACAGGGGGCAGGGAGACCCAGTACTTC. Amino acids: CASSAGTGGRETQYF.

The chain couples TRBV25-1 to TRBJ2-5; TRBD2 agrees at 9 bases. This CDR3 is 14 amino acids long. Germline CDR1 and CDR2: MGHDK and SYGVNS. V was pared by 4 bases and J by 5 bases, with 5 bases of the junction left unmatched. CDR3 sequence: CASSVSGSLETQYF. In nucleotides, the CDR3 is TGTGCCAGCAGTGTTAGCGGGAGCCTGGAGACCCAGTACTTC.

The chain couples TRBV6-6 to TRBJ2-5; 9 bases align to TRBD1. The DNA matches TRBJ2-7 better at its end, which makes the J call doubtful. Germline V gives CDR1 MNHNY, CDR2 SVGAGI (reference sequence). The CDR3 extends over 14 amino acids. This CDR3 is CAITRTGVPYEQYF. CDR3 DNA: TGTGCCATAACACGGACAGGGGTCCCCTACGAGCAGTACTTC.